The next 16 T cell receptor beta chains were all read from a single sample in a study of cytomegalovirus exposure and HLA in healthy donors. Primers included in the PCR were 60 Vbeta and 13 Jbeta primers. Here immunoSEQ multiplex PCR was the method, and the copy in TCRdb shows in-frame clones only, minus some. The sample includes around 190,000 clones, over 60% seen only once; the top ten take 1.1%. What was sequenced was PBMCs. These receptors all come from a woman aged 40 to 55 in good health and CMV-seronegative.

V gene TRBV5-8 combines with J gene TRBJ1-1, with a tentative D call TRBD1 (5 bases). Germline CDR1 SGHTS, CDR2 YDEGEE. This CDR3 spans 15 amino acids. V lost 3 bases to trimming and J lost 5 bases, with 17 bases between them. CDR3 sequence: CASSWEATVWTEAFF. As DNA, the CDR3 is TGTGCCAGCAGCTGGGAGGCGACAGTCTGGACTGAAGCTTTCTTT.

The CDR3 nucleotides are TGTGCCAGCAGCTTAGCGACAGGGGGCGCCGGGCAGCCCCAGCATTTT. Protein sequence: CASSLATGGAGQPQHF. The chain is built from TRBV7-2 and TRBJ1-5; 10 bases line up with TRBD1. The length of the CDR3 is 16 residues. J was trimmed by 7 bases and V by 0 bases; bases with no gene match: 6. Germline V CDR1 and CDR2: SGHTA, FQGNSA.

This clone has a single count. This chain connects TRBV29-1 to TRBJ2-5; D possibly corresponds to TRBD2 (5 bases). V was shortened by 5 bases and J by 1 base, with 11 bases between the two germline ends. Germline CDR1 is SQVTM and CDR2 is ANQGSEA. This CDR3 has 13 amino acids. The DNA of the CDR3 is TGCAGCGTTCTTACGACTATCCAAGAGACCCAGTACTTC. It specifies CSVLTTIQETQYF.

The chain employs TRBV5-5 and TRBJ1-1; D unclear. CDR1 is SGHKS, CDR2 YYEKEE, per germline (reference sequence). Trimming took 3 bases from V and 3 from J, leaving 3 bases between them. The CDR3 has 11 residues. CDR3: CASSSYTEAFF. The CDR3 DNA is TGTGCCAGCAGCTCCTACACTGAAGCTTTCTTT.

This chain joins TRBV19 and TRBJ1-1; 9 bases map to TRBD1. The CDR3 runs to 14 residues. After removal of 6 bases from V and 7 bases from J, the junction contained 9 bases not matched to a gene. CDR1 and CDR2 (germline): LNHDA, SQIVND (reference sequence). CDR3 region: CASRTGQGIGEAFF. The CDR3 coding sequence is TGTGCCAGTAGGACGGGACAGGGAATAGGTGAAGCTTTCTTT.

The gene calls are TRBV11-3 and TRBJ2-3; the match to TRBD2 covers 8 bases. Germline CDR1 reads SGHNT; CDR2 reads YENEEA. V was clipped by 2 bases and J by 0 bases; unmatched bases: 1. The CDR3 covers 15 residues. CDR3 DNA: TGTGCCAGCAGCTTATCTAGCGGGAGCACAGATACGCAGTATTTT. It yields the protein CASSLSSGSTDTQYF.

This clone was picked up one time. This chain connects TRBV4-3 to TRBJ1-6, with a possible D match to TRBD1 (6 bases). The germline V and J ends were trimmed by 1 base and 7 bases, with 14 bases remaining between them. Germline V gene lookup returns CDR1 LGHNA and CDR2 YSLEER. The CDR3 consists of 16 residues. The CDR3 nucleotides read TGCGCCAGCAGCCAAGTAGGGGGGGGAAACAATTCACCCCTCCACTTT. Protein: CASSQVGGGNNSPLHF.

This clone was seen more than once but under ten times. The CDR3 nucleotides read TGTGCCACCCATTCTCCTGGAGGGGCTTTCTTT. Encoded protein: CATHSPGGAFF. This chain connects TRBV28 to TRBJ1-1, with D unresolved. In germline, CDR1 is MDHEN, CDR2 SYDVKM. There are 11 residues in the CDR3. V dropped 10 bases and J dropped 11 bases, with 17 bases sitting between them.

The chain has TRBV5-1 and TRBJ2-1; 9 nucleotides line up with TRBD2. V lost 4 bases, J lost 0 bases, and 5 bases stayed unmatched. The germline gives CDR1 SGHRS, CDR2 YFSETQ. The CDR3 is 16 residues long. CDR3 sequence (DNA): TGCGCCAGCAGCCCCCTAGCGGGAATCTCCTACAATGAGCAGTTCTTC. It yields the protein CASSPLAGISYNEQFF.

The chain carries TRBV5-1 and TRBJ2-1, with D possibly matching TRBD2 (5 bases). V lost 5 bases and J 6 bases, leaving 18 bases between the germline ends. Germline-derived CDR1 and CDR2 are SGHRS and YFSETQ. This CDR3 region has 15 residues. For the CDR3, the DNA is TGCGCCAGCAGTGCCTCGGACTTAGCACGCAATGAGCAGTTCTTC. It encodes CASSASDLARNEQFF.

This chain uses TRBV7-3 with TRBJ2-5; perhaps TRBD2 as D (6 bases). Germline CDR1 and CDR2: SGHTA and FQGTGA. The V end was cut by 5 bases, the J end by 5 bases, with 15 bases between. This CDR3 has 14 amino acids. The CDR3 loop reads CASSPRGREETQYF. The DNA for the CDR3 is TGTGCCAGCAGCCCCCGAGGCCGGGAGGAGACCCAGTACTTC.

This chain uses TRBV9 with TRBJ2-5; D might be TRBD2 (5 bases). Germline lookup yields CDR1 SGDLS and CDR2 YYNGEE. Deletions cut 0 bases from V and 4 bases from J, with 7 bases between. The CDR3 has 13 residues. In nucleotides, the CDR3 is TGTGCCAGCAGCGTAGATGAGGGAGAGACCCAGTACTTC. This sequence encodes CASSVDEGETQYF.

For the CDR3, the DNA is TGTGCCAGCAGCTTAGAGGGCGGGATGAAGTACAATGAGCAGTTCTTC. Translating it yields CASSLEGGMKYNEQFF. This chain joins TRBV7-6 and TRBJ2-1, with D possibly TRBD2 on 6 matching bases. CDR1 is SGHVS and CDR2 is FNYEAQ in the germline V gene. This CDR3 has 16 residues. V lost 1 base, J lost 4 bases, and 14 bases lay in between.

CDR3: CASTVRLAGGFEQFF. The CDR3 DNA follows: TGTGCCAGCACCGTCAGACTAGCGGGTGGTTTTGAGCAGTTCTTC. The rearrangement joins TRBV7-2 to TRBJ2-1, with 10 bases lining up with TRBD2. V shed 7 bases and J 9 bases; nucleotides not matched to a gene: 12. The CDR3 totals 15 residues. From germline, CDR1 is SGHTA and CDR2 FQGNSA.

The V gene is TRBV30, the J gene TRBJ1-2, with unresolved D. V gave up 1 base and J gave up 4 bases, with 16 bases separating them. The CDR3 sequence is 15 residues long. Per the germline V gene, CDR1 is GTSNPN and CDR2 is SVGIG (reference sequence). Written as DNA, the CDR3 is TGTGCCTGGAGTGAGGCGCCCAAGCGCGCCTATGGCTACACCTTC. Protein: CAWSEAPKRAYGYTF.

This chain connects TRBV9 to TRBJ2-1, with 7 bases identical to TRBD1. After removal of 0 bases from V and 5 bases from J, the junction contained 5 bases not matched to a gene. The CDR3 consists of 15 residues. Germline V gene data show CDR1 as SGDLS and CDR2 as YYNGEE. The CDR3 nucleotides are TGTGCCAGCAGCGTAGATTTCAGGGGGAACAATGAGCAGTTCTTC. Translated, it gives CASSVDFRGNNEQFF.